This T cell receptor (beta chain) was recovered during a study of T cells after yellow fever vaccination. The ends lost 8 bases at V and 7 bases at J; junction bases unmatched: 7. CDR1 is SQVTM and CDR2 is ANQGSEA in the germline V gene. This CDR3 contains 12 residues. Researchers made TCR cDNA using 5'RACE template switching, and this step added a universal primer site and UMIs. TCRdb re-called the 5' RACE reads through MiXCR, storing one row per CDR3 protein. This sample has 110,000 to 150,000 distinct CDR3 sequences; less than 8.5% occur once, and the top ten carry approximately 0.59%. The sample was CD4+ T cells sorted from PBMCs, taken 10 days after the yellow fever booster vaccination. The rearrangement uses TRBV29-1 and TRBJ2-5; 10 nucleotides match TRBD1. The sequence derives from a young man who received the YFV17D yellow fever vaccine. The CDR3 nucleotides read TGCAGCAAGACAGGGGGCTTTGGGACCCAGTACTTC. Protein: CSKTGGFGTQYF.